A single sample gave rise to the 25 T cell receptor beta chains below, sequenced in a study of blood T cells in healthy people across ages. A sample-barcoded 5' primer and a J-beta primer mix were used in a second PCR of roughly 7 to 11 cycles. TCRdb reprocessed the 5' RACE reads via MiXCR and lists one record per CDR3 protein. This sample has about 1.6 million distinct CDR3 sequences, with about 32% found just once. Sequenced sample: blood. These receptors came from a woman aged 25 to 39 in good health.

This clonotype was seen many times. The CDR3 DNA sequence: TGCGCCAGCAGCCAAGATAACGGGAGGTCCTACAATGAGCAGTTCTTC. Amino acid sequence: CASSQDNGRSYNEQFF. This chain joins TRBV4-1 and TRBJ2-1; 7 bases fit TRBD2. CDR1 is MGHRA and CDR2 is YSYEKL in the germline V gene. The CDR3 has 16 residues. V trimming: 0 bases; J trimming: 1 base; junction bases outside the gene matches: 3.

The chain links TRBV6-2 or TRBV6-3 to TRBJ1-2; D is undetermined. Germline assignment: CDR1 MNHEY and CDR2 SVGEGT. Deletions cut 6 bases from V and 4 bases from J, with 12 bases between. The CDR3 extends over 13 amino acids. CDR3 nucleotides: TGTGCCAGCAGCCAAGTCAGCTCCTATGGCTACACCTTC. Amino acids: CASSQVSSYGYTF.

There are a few counts of this clonotype. The V gene is TRBV29-1, the J gene TRBJ1-1; perhaps TRBD1 as D (5 bases). V was trimmed by 5 bases and J by 1 base, leaving 17 bases between them. This CDR3 has 15 amino acids. The germline V gene has CDR1 SQVTM and CDR2 ANQGSEA. The CDR3 region has the DNA TGCAGCGTTCCCCTCAGGGCAGGGACGAACACTGAAGCTTTCTTT. It specifies CSVPLRAGTNTEAFF.

The CDR3 reads CASSRLAGGSGANVLTF. The CDR3, as DNA: TGTGCCAGCAGCCGACTAGCGGGAGGCTCTGGGGCCAACGTCCTGACTTTC. This chain connects TRBV3-1 to TRBJ2-6, with 13 bases that match TRBD2. With 4 bases clipped from V and 0 bases from J, the junction kept 0 bases outside the gene matches. The length of the CDR3 is 17 residues. The germline V gene has CDR1 LGHDT and CDR2 YNNKEL (reference sequence).

The genes are TRBV29-1 and TRBJ2-3, with a weak D call TRBD2 (6 bases). V was clipped by 8 bases and J by 5 bases, with 23 bases between them. CDR3 length: 15 residues. Per germline, CDR1 SQVTM and CDR2 ANQGSEA. The CDR3 here is CSPKGARRALDTQYF. The CDR3 DNA is TGCAGCCCCAAAGGGGCGCGGAGGGCGCTAGATACGCAGTATTTT.

This clonotype was found a few times. This chain joins TRBV30 and TRBJ2-6; D is uncertain. CDR1 and CDR2 (germline): GTSNPN, SVGIG (reference sequence). The length of the CDR3 is 15 residues. Trimming shortened V by 1 base and J by 0 bases, and 7 bases separated the two germline ends. The CDR3 DNA sequence: TGTGCCTGGAGTGGACCCAGCTCTGGGGCCAACGTCCTGACTTTC. The encoded protein is CAWSGPSSGANVLTF.

J is TRBJ2-3 and V is TRBV29-1, with D perhaps matching TRBD1 or TRBD2 (5 bases each). The CDR3 covers 12 residues. The germline V gene encodes CDR1 SQVTM and CDR2 ANQGSEA. V was trimmed by 4 bases and J by 3 bases, leaving 8 bases between them. This chain's CDR3 is CSVGGLTDTQYF. The CDR3 nucleotides are TGCAGCGTTGGGGGGTTAACAGATACGCAGTATTTT.

This clonotype has a handful of counts. V gene TRBV30 combines with J gene TRBJ1-5; 10 bases agree with TRBD1. CDR3 length: 14 amino acids. After removal of 1 base from V and 7 bases from J, the junction contained 4 bases not matched to a gene. CDR1 GTSNPN and CDR2 SVGIG come from the germline V gene (reference sequence). The chain's CDR3 is CAWSAGQGRQPQHF. CDR3 in DNA: TGTGCCTGGAGTGCGGGACAGGGGAGGCAGCCCCAGCATTTT.

The rearrangement uses TRBV29-1 and TRBJ1-2; D is unresolved. Trimming cost V 3 bases and J 9 bases, with 5 bases left between them. CDR3 size: 9 residues. Germline V gene lookup returns CDR1 SQVTM and CDR2 ANQGSEA. The CDR3 reads CSVDRSYTF. The CDR3 DNA reads TGCAGCGTTGATCGGAGCTACACCTTC. Looking up the rest from reference TRBV29-1 and TRBJ1-2 gives the full variable domain: SAVISQKPSRDICQRGTSLTIQCQVDSQVTMMFWYRQQPGQSLTLIATANQGSEATYESGFVIDKFPISRPNLTFSTLTVSNMSPEDSSIYLCSVDRSYTFGSGTRLTVV.

This clonotype was seen a handful of times. The chain uses TRBV11-2 and TRBJ2-3; D is unclear. The V gene lost 5 bases and the J gene lost 1 base, with 10 bases spanning the gap. The CDR3 sequence is 14 residues long. CDR1 and CDR2 from the germline V gene are SGHAT and FQNNGV. The CDR3 nucleotides are TGTGCCAGCAGCACTACGTGGGGCACAGATACGCAGTATTTT. Its translation: CASSTTWGTDTQYF.

The gene calls are TRBV5-1 and TRBJ2-3, with D possibly being TRBD1 (5 bases). The CDR3 has 15 residues. The germline CDR1 and CDR2 sequences are SGHRS and YFSETQ. V was pared by 3 bases and J by 7 bases, with 18 bases between. This CDR3 is CASSSALGASYTQYF. CDR3 sequence (DNA): TGCGCCAGCAGCTCCGCTTTAGGGGCTAGTTATACGCAGTATTTT.

This chain connects TRBV2 to TRBJ2-1, with a weak D call TRBD1 (6 bases). With 4 bases removed from V and 8 bases from J, the gap between germline ends came to 15 bases. Germline assignment: CDR1 SNHLY and CDR2 FYNNEI. This CDR3 contains 14 residues. The CDR3 protein is CASSGDIRMDEQFF. CDR3 DNA: TGTGCCAGCAGTGGGGACATCAGAATGGATGAGCAGTTCTTC.

This clonotype appeared a few times. The CDR3 is CASRGEINQPQHF. CDR3 DNA: TGTGCCAGCAGAGGAGAGATCAATCAGCCCCAGCATTTT. The V and J genes are TRBV2 and TRBJ1-5; D gene ambiguous. Trimming stripped 6 bases from V and 3 bases from J, with 9 bases between. CDR1 is SNHLY, CDR2 FYNNEI, per germline. The CDR3 is made up of 13 amino acids.

In regard to this clonotype: The junction and the germline gene differ at one end; a read error may be behind it. The chain is built from TRBV12-3 or TRBV12-4 and TRBJ2-3; D is unclear. The CDR3 runs to 11 residues. The CDR3 loop is CASSLTDAQYF. As DNA, the CDR3 is TGTGCCAGCAGTTTAACAGATGCGCAGTATTTT.

This clonotype occurred a few times. This chain uses TRBV19 with TRBJ1-1; tentative D call: TRBD1 (5 bases). CDR3 length equals 12 residues. CDR1 is LNHDA and CDR2 is SQIVND in the germline V gene (reference sequence). Trimming pared 1 base from V and 7 bases from J, leaving 7 bases between. The CDR3 region has the DNA TGTGCCAGTAGTATAGGACAGAATGAAGCTTTCTTT. Translated, it gives CASSIGQNEAFF.

The chain carries TRBV28 and TRBJ2-5; 9 bases line up with TRBD1. Germline V gene sequence: CDR1 MDHEN, CDR2 SYDVKM. The J segment lost 1 base and the V segment lost 4 bases, leaving 7 bases of the junction unmatched. The CDR3 runs 16 residues. The CDR3 nucleotides are TGTGCCAGCAGTTCCCCCCGGGACAGGGCCCAAGAGACCCAGTACTTC. Translated: CASSSPRDRAQETQYF.

This clonotype was counted only a few times. The chain recombines TRBV24-1 with TRBJ2-1, with 9 bases identical to TRBD2. V lost 7 bases to trimming and J lost 5 bases; unmatched junction nucleotides: 5. The germline gives CDR1 KGHDR, CDR2 SFDVKD. The CDR3 runs 14 residues. The CDR3 bases are TGTGCCACCAGAACCGGGACTAGCAACAATGAGCAGTTCTTC. This translates into CATRTGTSNNEQFF.

The chain couples TRBV4-2 to TRBJ1-5; D perhaps matches TRBD1 (6 bases). Trimming shortened V by 0 bases and J by 2 bases, and 14 bases separated the two germline ends. This CDR3 comprises 17 residues. In germline, CDR1 is LGHNA, CDR2 YNFKEQ. CDR3 bases: TGTGCCAGCAGCCAAGATATGAGGGGGGGAGGCAATCAGCCCCAGCATTTT. Translated, it gives CASSQDMRGGGNQPQHF.

J is TRBJ2-2 and V is TRBV20-1; no reliable D call. Per germline, CDR1 DFQATT and CDR2 SNEGSKA (reference sequence). V was pared by 5 bases and J by 1 base, with 11 bases between. This CDR3 has 14 amino acids. The CDR3 protein is CSAPLDKNTGELFF. The CDR3 bases are TGCAGTGCTCCCCTAGACAAGAACACCGGGGAGCTGTTTTTT.

This chain uses TRBV20-1 with TRBJ2-7; tentative D call: TRBD1 (6 bases). The germline V gene has CDR1 DFQATT and CDR2 SNEGSKA (reference sequence). The CDR3 totals 15 residues. V was pared by 4 bases and J by 2 bases, with 18 bases between. CDR3 loop: CSAMGRLTGTYEQYF. The CDR3 DNA sequence: TGCAGTGCTATGGGACGATTGACAGGTACCTACGAGCAGTACTTC.

The chain recombines TRBV6-4 with TRBJ1-2; D is unresolved. Germline V CDR1 and CDR2: MRHNA, SNTAGT. The CDR3 loop spans 15 amino acids. Trimming pared 3 bases from V and 7 bases from J, leaving 18 bases between. The chain's CDR3 is CASSETATMFGGYTF. CDR3 nucleotide sequence: TGTGCCAGCAGTGAGACGGCCACAATGTTCGGTGGCTACACCTTC.

This clonotype was seen more than once but under ten times. The chain recombines TRBV10-3 with TRBJ1-2; possibly TRBD1 for D (5 bases). Trimming shortened V by 3 bases and J by 7 bases, and 15 bases separated the two germline ends. In germline, CDR1 is ENHRY, CDR2 SYGVKD. The CDR3 has 14 residues. The DNA for the CDR3 is TGTGCCATCAGTGATGGCCGGACATCCTTTGGCTACACCTTC. Encoded protein: CAISDGRTSFGYTF.

In this sample, this clonotype turned up many times. The genes are TRBV7-9 and TRBJ1-2, with a possible D match to TRBD1 (6 bases). CDR1 is SEHNR and CDR2 is FQNEAQ in the germline V gene (reference sequence). The CDR3 totals 13 residues. Trimming shortened V by 3 bases and J by 8 bases, and 13 bases separated the two germline ends. The DNA for the CDR3 is TGTGCCAGCAGCTTTCGGGGGGCTTGGGGCTACACCTTC. Its protein product is CASSFRGAWGYTF. Based on the CDR3 plus reference TRBV7-9 and TRBJ1-2, the full variable domain is DTGVSQNPRHKITKRGQNVTFRCDPISEHNRLYWYRQTLGQGPEFLTYFQNEAQLEKSRLLSDRFSAERPKGSFSTLEIQRTEQGDSAMYLCASSFRGAWGYTFGSGTRLTVV.

J is TRBJ2-7 and V is TRBV4-1; 13 bases fit TRBD2. Germline V gene lookup returns CDR1 MGHRA and CDR2 YSYEKL. The V gene end was trimmed by 2 bases and the J gene end by 3 bases; junction bases not matched to a gene: 4. CDR3 length equals 16 residues. The CDR3 DNA reads as TGCGCCAGCAGCCAACGGACTAGCGGGAGTGTCTACGAGCAGTACTTC. It specifies CASSQRTSGSVYEQYF.

This chain joins TRBV11-2 and TRBJ1-2; TRBD1 matches 11 bases. The CDR3 covers 16 residues. Germline V gene lookup returns CDR1 SGHAT and CDR2 FQNNGV. The ends lost 4 bases at V and 6 bases at J; junction bases unmatched: 10. In nucleotides, the CDR3 is TGTGCCAGCAGCTCAACCCACAAGGGACAGGGGGATGGCTACACCTTC. Amino acid sequence: CASSSTHKGQGDGYTF.